A selection of T cell receptor beta chains follows, all from one sample in a study of blood T cell repertoires in COVID-19. The repertoire was sequenced with immunoSEQ multiplex PCR; TCRdb's copy has only in-frame clones and lacks some. The sample holds 200,000 to 300,000 clones, approximately 86% seen once. The sample comprised peripheral blood. These receptors were taken from a woman aged 55-70 years with COVID-19, enrolled during active disease. Both conserved end residues are part of each CDR3. The D gene is left open where the match is weak. Size values are once, few and many counts, or a class for expanded clones, and some rows have none.

TGTGCCAGCAGCCAAGGCGTAGCGGCCCTGGGGACCCAGTACTTC,CASSQGVAALGTQYF,TRBJ2-5,TRBV3-1/TRBV3-2,NA,NA
TGTGCCACCAGCACAGGGGGACAGTCCTCCTTATATGGCTACACCTTC,CATSTGGQSSLYGYTF,TRBJ1-2,TRBV15,TRBD1,NA
TGTGCCACCAGTGAACTACCGGGGGCGGCCGCTGCAGGGGGAAATGAGCAGTTCTTC,CATSELPGAAAAGGNEQFF,TRBJ2-1,TRBV24-1,NA,NA
TGTGCCAGCAGCCACATAGCGGGAGGCTACAATGAGCAGTTCTTC,CASSHIAGGYNEQFF,TRBJ2-1,TRBV14,TRBD2,NA
TGCAGCGTTGGTGACAGGGGCCGTGAGCAGTACTTC,CSVGDRGREQYF,TRBJ2-7,TRBV29-1,TRBD1,NA
TGTGCCAGTAGTCCGATACGACAGGGGGCGGGCAACACTGAAGCTTTCTTT,CASSPIRQGAGNTEAFF,TRBJ1-1,TRBV19,TRBD1,once
TGTGCCAGTAGTGTCGACTTGGACTCCTACAATGAGCAGTTCTTC,CASSVDLDSYNEQFF,TRBJ2-1,TRBV19,NA,NA
TGTGCCAGTAGTATGGTACAGAAGGGGGCATCGCCCCAGCATTTT,CASSMVQKGASPQHF,TRBJ1-5,TRBV19,TRBD1,NA
TGCGGGATAGCGGGTGGAGAGACCCAGTACTTC,CGIAGGETQYF,TRBJ2-5,TRBV20-1,TRBD2,once
TGCAGCGTTGTCCGGAGTCCCTACGAGCAGTACTTC,CSVVRSPYEQYF,TRBJ2-7,TRBV29-1,NA,NA
TGCGCCAGCAGCTTGGAGGGCGGGGGGGATTCACCCCTCCACTTT,CASSLEGGGDSPLHF,TRBJ1-6,TRBV5-1,NA,NA
TGCGCCAGCAGCCAAGATCTGACTTTTACAGGGGCCAACGTCCTGACTTTC,CASSQDLTFTGANVLTF,TRBJ2-6,TRBV4-3,NA,NA
TGTGCCAGTAGTATAGCCAGGGGCTACGAGCAGTACTTC,CASSIARGYEQYF,TRBJ2-7,TRBV19,NA,NA
TGTGCCAGCTCACAATACAAAGGCACAGGGACCCCCCAGTTCTTC,CASSQYKGTGTPQFF,TRBJ2-1,TRBV18,NA,NA
TGTGCCAGCACCACCAGGGGAGCCAAAAACATTCAGTACTTC,CASTTRGAKNIQYF,TRBJ2-4,TRBV28,NA,few
TGTGCCTGGAGTGAATTCACACGGGAGATCCAGTACTTC,CAWSEFTREIQYF,TRBJ2-5,TRBV30,NA,NA
TGTGCCAGCAGCCCCCGGGGGGGCGGAAACTACGAGCAGTACTTC,CASSPRGGGNYEQYF,TRBJ2-7,TRBV9,TRBD2,NA
TGTGCCAGCAGCCAAGTCGGTAGGGGGCTGAACACTGAAGCTTTCTTT,CASSQVGRGLNTEAFF,TRBJ1-1,TRBV4-2,TRBD1,NA
TGCGCCAGCAGCTGGGCACCGGGACAGGGGACTTTCAAAGAGACCCAGTACTTC,CASSWAPGQGTFKETQYF,TRBJ2-5,TRBV5-1,TRBD1,NA
TGTGCCAGCAGCCAAGATCTGGCTAGCGGAGCACGTGGAGATACGCAGTATTTT,CASSQDLASGARGDTQYF,TRBJ2-3,TRBV4-2,TRBD2,NA
TGTGCCAGCAGTCCGCTTGGGCAGTACGAGCAGTACTTC,CASSPLGQYEQYF,TRBJ2-7,TRBV6-6,NA,NA
TGTGCCAGCAGCGTGGGACAGGGACCGTACAATGAGCAGTTCTTC,CASSVGQGPYNEQFF,TRBJ2-1,TRBV5-4,TRBD1,NA
TGCGCCAGCAGCCCCGGGGAGGGGATTGGAAACACCATATATTTT,CASSPGEGIGNTIYF,TRBJ1-3,TRBV5-1,NA,NA
TGTGCCAGCAGCTTGACAGCAGCTAACTATGGCTACACCTTC,CASSLTAANYGYTF,TRBJ1-2,TRBV5-6,NA,NA
TGTGCCAGCAGACCTAGCGGAGGCCCGAATGAGCAGTTCTTC,CASRPSGGPNEQFF,TRBJ2-1,TRBV27,TRBD2,NA
TGTGCCAGCAGCGGACAGGGGGCTTTCCACGAGCAGTACTTC,CASSGQGAFHEQYF,TRBJ2-7,TRBV2,TRBD1,NA
TGTGCCAGCAGCTTAGGGTCGGGCACTAGCGGTAACAATGAGCAGTTCTTC,CASSLGSGTSGNNEQFF,TRBJ2-1,TRBV7-9,TRBD2,NA
TGTGCCAGCAGTTTATCTCGCGGGAGAGGACGTGAGCAGTTCTTC,CASSLSRGRGREQFF,TRBJ2-1,TRBV28,TRBD2,NA
TGTGCCAGCAGCTTCGGACTAGCGGGTAATGAGCAGTTCTTC,CASSFGLAGNEQFF,TRBJ2-1,TRBV14,TRBD2,NA
TGTGCCAGCAGGGGGACTAGCGGACTCACCGGGGAGCTGTTTTTT,CASRGTSGLTGELFF,TRBJ2-2,TRBV7-7,TRBD2,NA
TGTGCCAGCAGCCATAGGAGGGTGGGGGAGCAGTACTTC,CASSHRRVGEQYF,TRBJ2-7,TRBV11-2,NA,few
TGCGCCAGCAGCTTGGGATCCAGGTTCAATGAGCAGTTCTTC,CASSLGSRFNEQFF,TRBJ2-1,TRBV5-1,NA,NA
TGTGCCAGCAGCCAGTCAGGGGGGCCTATGAACACTGAAGCTTTCTTT,CASSQSGGPMNTEAFF,TRBJ1-1,TRBV4-2,TRBD1,NA
TGCGCCAGCAGGAAGCGGTTCTCCTACGAGCAGTACTTC,CASRKRFSYEQYF,TRBJ2-7,TRBV10-2,NA,NA
TGTGCCAGCAGCCCAGGGGGGCTGGGGACTGAAGCTTTCTTT,CASSPGGLGTEAFF,TRBJ1-1,TRBV7-2,TRBD1,few
TGTGCCAGCAGCCCCTTGGTGGCCGGTAGGGGCTATGGCTACACCTTC,CASSPLVAGRGYGYTF,TRBJ1-2,TRBV7-2,NA,NA
TGTGCCAGCAGTTACCGCCGGGACAAGAACTATGGCTACACCTTC,CASSYRRDKNYGYTF,TRBJ1-2,TRBV6-5,NA,NA
TGTGCCAGCAGTCCAGGGTCCTCCTACGAGCAGTACTTC,CASSPGSSYEQYF,TRBJ2-7,TRBV6-6,NA,NA
TGTGCCAGCAGCTTAGTAGGGCCCAGGGCGAACACTGAAGCTTTCTTT,CASSLVGPRANTEAFF,TRBJ1-1,TRBV7-6,NA,NA
TGTGCCAGCAGTTTTGCAGGGAACACAGATACGCAGTATTTT,CASSFAGNTDTQYF,TRBJ2-3,TRBV28,NA,few